This T cell receptor beta chain was obtained from a study of T cells in Graves' hyperthyroidism and ophthalmopathy. Study-wide findings and caveats: Most thyroid clonotypes with frequency above 0.001 were detected in blood.

Germline CDR1 and CDR2: KGHSH and LQKENI. Trimming took 6 bases from V and 8 from J, leaving 19 bases between them. CDR3 length: 15 amino acids. TCR beta CDR3 regions were amplified from RNA. The HTBI set primed first-round TCR CDR3 RT-PCR. One entry per CDR3 protein results from TCRdb running MiXCR on the multiplex PCR reads. The sample holds 500,000 or so distinct CDR3 sequences, more than 15% seen once. The sample holds many counts of this clonotype. Antigen unknown. The specimen was blood. This TCR was recovered from a woman between 25 and 40 years old with Graves' ophthalmopathy. This chain uses TRBV18 with TRBJ2-2; possibly TRBD2 for D (6 bases). CDR3 protein: CASSAERVAAGELFF. The CDR3 DNA follows: TGTGCCAGCTCCGCGGAGCGGGTCGCGGCAGGGGAGCTGTTTTTT. Full variable domain (remainder filled in from reference TRBV18 and TRBJ2-2): NAGVMQNPRHLVRRRGQEARLRCSPMKGHSHVYWYRQLPEEGLKFMVYLQKENIIDESGMPKERFSAEFPKEGPSILRIQQVVRGDSAAYFCASSAERVAAGELFFGEGSRLTVL.